Listed below are T cell receptor beta chains from one sample, sequenced in a study of blood T cells in healthy people across ages. TCRdb re-called the 5' RACE reads with MiXCR, one entry per CDR3 protein. The data show around 790,000 distinct CDR3 sequences, roughly 44% seen once. What was sequenced was blood. Every receptor here comes from a man in his sixties in good health. The CDR3 runs from the conserved cysteine through the conserved F or W. A D gene is named only where the DNA matches it firmly. Part of the rows lack a size; the others show once, few, many or a class for expanded clones.

TRBD2	few	TRBV12-5	TRBJ2-1	TGTGCTAGTGGTTTGGTACCTGGGACTAGCGGGGGCCCCTACAATGAGCAGTTCTTC	CASGLVPGTSGGPYNEQFF
-	-	TRBV6-6	TRBJ2-1	TGTGCCAGCGCCCCATCCCCGGGGGTAGGTCAGTTCTTC	CASAPSPGVGQFF
-	-	TRBV2	TRBJ2-5	TGTGCCAGCAGTAAATTTGGGGCTAGCCAAGAGACCCAGTACTTC	CASSKFGASQETQYF
-	-	TRBV6-2/TRBV6-3	TRBJ2-7	TGTGCCTCGAGAATGGGCTTCGAGCAGTACTTC	CASRMGFEQYF
-	few	TRBV6-6	TRBJ1-1	TGTGCCAGCAGTTACGGGGGAATGGGTGAAGCTTTCTTT	CASSYGGMGEAFF
-	-	TRBV5-1	TRBJ2-7	TGCGCCGGCAGCTTTGGCCCCAATGGTCCAGGGTACGAGCAGTACTTC	CAGSFGPNGPGYEQYF
TRBD1	-	TRBV5-6	TRBJ2-6	TGTGCCAGCAGCTTGGATTGGGGACAGCTCTCTGGGGCCAACGTCCTGACTTTC	CASSLDWGQLSGANVLTF
-	-	TRBV20-1	TRBJ2-7	TGCAGTGCGCAAACCGGGACACGGGGCTTAAACGAGCAGTACTTC	CSAQTGTRGLNEQYF
-	-	TRBV7-9	TRBJ2-7	TGTGCCAGCAGCTTAGGCGGTCTAGTACCCGAGCAGTACTTC	CASSLGGLVPEQYF
-	-	TRBV5-6	TRBJ2-5	TGTGCCAGCAGCCCCGACGACCGACCGGGCGCCTGGAGGGGATACAATGAGCAGTACTTC	CASSPDDRPGAWRGYNEQYF
TRBD2	-	TRBV6-2/TRBV6-3	TRBJ2-3	TGTGCCAGCAGTAAGGGACTAGCGGCTTCACAGATACGCATGTATTTT	CASSKGLAASQIRMYF
TRBD1	few	TRBV12-5	TRBJ2-5	TGTGCTAGTGGGCCAGGACAGGCGATGATGGAGACCCAGTACTTC	CASGPGQAMMETQYF
TRBD1	-	TRBV4-1	TRBJ2-7	TGCGGCAACAACCAGGACAGGGGTTACGAGCAGTACTTC	CGNNQDRGYEQYF
TRBD1	-	TRBV20-1	TRBJ1-5	TGCAGTGCTAGGGGCCCCGGGACAGATTTCGGTCAGCCCCAGCATTTT	CSARGPGTDFGQPQHF
TRBD2	-	TRBV6-2/TRBV6-3	TRBJ2-6	TGTGCCAGCAGGAAGGGACTAGCGGGGGGGCAGAAGCAATCTGGGGCCAACGTCCTGACTTTC	CASRKGLAGGQKQSGANVLTF
-	-	TRBV27	TRBJ2-7	TGTGCCAGCAGTTCCGGGACTTTTGGCGAGCAGTACTTC	CASSSGTFGEQYF
-	-	TRBV4-3	TRBJ1-3	TGCGCCAGCAGCCAAGCAATTAGGGGCACAGGTTCCTCTGGAAACACCATATATTTT	CASSQAIRGTGSSGNTIYF
-	few	TRBV7-9	TRBJ1-1	TGTGCCAGGGCGAGGGACCGGGAGATGAACACTGAAGCTTTCTTT	CARARDREMNTEAFF
-	-	TRBV28	TRBJ2-5	TGTGCCAGCAGTGCCCAGCCCGCCGAGACCCAGTACTTC	CASSAQPAETQYF
TRBD2	few	TRBV9	TRBJ2-5	TGTGCCAGCCGCGTAGTAGCGGGGGGATCTCAAGAGACCCAGTACTTC	CASRVVAGGSQETQYF
TRBD2	-	TRBV12-5	TRBJ2-1	TGTGCTAGTGGTTTGGTACCTGGGAGCGGGGTTTACAATGAGCAGTTCTTC	CASGLVPGSGVYNEQFF
TRBD2	once	TRBV24-1	TRBJ2-5	TGTGCCACCAGTGATCCGTTAGCGGGGGGGCCCTATGAGCAGTACTTC	CATSDPLAGGPYEQYF
-	few	TRBV20-1	TRBJ2-7	TGCAGTGCAGGTGGCAGACAGAACTCCTACGAGCAGTACTTC	CSAGGRQNSYEQYF
TRBD1	-	TRBV28	TRBJ1-6	TGTGCCAGCGGTGGGAGGACAGGGCGAAATTCACCCCTCCACTTT	CASGGRTGRNSPLHF
TRBD2	-	TRBV20-1	TRBJ2-3	TGCAGTGCTCCGAGCGGGGGGGATCGCACAGATACGCAGTATTTT	CSAPSGGDRTDTQYF
-	-	TRBV10-3	TRBJ1-4	TGTGCCATCGGGGCGGAGGGCCGAACGGAAAAACTGTTTTTT	CAIGAEGRTEKLFF
-	many	TRBV7-2	TRBJ1-5	TGTGCCAGCAGCTTTACTCAGGCGCCCCAGCATTTT	CASSFTQAPQHF
-	-	TRBV13	TRBJ2-7	TGTGCCAGCAGCCCCGGGACCGAGCAGTACTTC	CASSPGTEQYF
-	few	TRBV11-2	TRBJ1-4	TGTGCCAGCAGCCCGGACGGGGCCTATAATGAAAAACTGTTTTTT	CASSPDGAYNEKLFF
-	-	TRBV13	TRBJ2-7	TGTGCCAGCAGCTCCAGGGAAGGCTCCTACAATGAGCAGTACTTC	CASSSREGSYNEQYF
TRBD2	-	TRBV6-2/TRBV6-3	TRBJ2-3	TGTGCCACCCGCCCGGGACTAGGCACAGATACGCAGTATTTT	CATRPGLGTDTQYF
-	-	TRBV20-1	TRBJ2-7	TGCAGTGCTAGAGATCCCCACTCCTACGAGCAGTACTTC	CSARDPHSYEQYF
TRBD1	few	TRBV7-8	TRBJ2-7	TGTGCCAGCAGCTTAGCGCATGGGGGCAGGGGGCTCTACGAGCAGTACTTC	CASSLAHGGRGLYEQYF
-	-	TRBV3-1	TRBJ1-6	TGTGCCAGCAGCCAAGTAACAGGTCAAAATTCACCCCTCCACTTT	CASSQVTGQNSPLHF
-	-	TRBV30	TRBJ1-2	TGTGCCTGGACCCCACTCCGGGAGGTTTACTATGGCTACACCTTC	CAWTPLREVYYGYTF
-	-	TRBV5-1	TRBJ1-2	TGCGCCAGCAGCTTGGAACCCGTTACTGGCTACACCTTC	CASSLEPVTGYTF
-	-	TRBV7-9	TRBJ2-1	TGTGCCAGCCGGGGGTGGCAGCGGAATGAGCAGTTCTTC	CASRGWQRNEQFF